The 9 T cell receptor beta chains listed next were all sequenced from one sample in a study of CD8+CD57+ T cells in acquired aplastic anemia. Genomic DNA served as template for TCR beta VDJ and CDR3 profiling. TCRdb redid the calling of the reads with MiXCR, one entry per CDR3 protein. The sample yields about 260,000 distinct CDR3 sequences, 65% to 90% seen once. Only patients with CD8+CD57+ cell expansion on flow cytometry were chosen for sequencing. Sequenced material: sorted CD4+, CD8+, or CD8+CD57+ T cells (not recorded which) from PBMCs. All receptors derive from a human donor with aplastic anemia.

V is TRBV5-1 and J is TRBJ2-3; TRBD2 matches 12 bases. V shed 4 bases and J 11 bases; nucleotides not matched to a gene: 5. The CDR3 contains 13 residues. Looked up from germline, CDR1 is SGHRS and CDR2 is YFSETQ. CDR3 sequence reads: CASSATSGGRQYF. The CDR3 DNA reads as TGCGCCAGCAGCGCAACTAGCGGGGGGAGGCAGTATTTT.

This clonotype was recorded a few times. The chain couples TRBV15 to TRBJ2-7, with TRBD2 matching 8 bases. Unmatched junction bases numbered 4, after V lost 0 bases and J lost 6 bases. There are 14 residues in the CDR3. CDR1 and CDR2 from the germline V gene are LNHNV and YYDKDF (reference sequence). This CDR3 is CATSRERGVSEQYF. CDR3 bases: TGTGCCACCAGCAGAGAGCGGGGGGTGTCCGAGCAGTACTTC.

This chain connects TRBV2 to TRBJ1-4, with TRBD1 identical over 8 bases. The CDR3 is 15 residues long. Germline V CDR1 and CDR2: SNHLY, FYNNEI. V lost 2 bases and J lost 5; bases outside the gene matches: 4. CDR3 sequence: CASSERGQANEKLFF. The CDR3 DNA follows: TGTGCCAGCAGTGAAAGGGGACAGGCAAATGAAAAACTGTTTTTT.

The rearrangement links TRBV7-6 to TRBJ2-1, with D possibly being TRBD1 (5 bases). Germline V gene sequence: CDR1 SGHVS, CDR2 FNYEAQ. The CDR3 extends over 16 amino acids. V was cut by 4 bases and J by 8 bases, with 21 bases left in between. CDR3 sequence: CASSSQRGGSSDEQFF. Written as DNA, the CDR3 is TGTGCCAGCAGCTCACAAAGGGGCGGTTCAAGCGATGAGCAGTTCTTC.

Turning to this clonotype: A read error may account for a junction end that differs from germline. The chain recombines TRBV7-8 with TRBJ2-5; weak D call: TRBD2 (6 bases). The CDR3 consists of 17 residues. CDR1 is SGHVS, CDR2 FQNEAQ, per germline. CDR3 sequence: CASSVVSGHRYQDTQYF. The CDR3 DNA follows: TGTGCCAGCAGTGTAGTTAGCGGACACAGGTACCAAGATACCCAGTACTTC. The complete variable domain, with remaining parts taken from reference TRBV7-8 and TRBJ2-5, reads GAGVSQSPRYKVAKRGQDVALRCDPISGHVSLFWYQQALGQGPEFLTYFQNEAQLDKSGLPSDRFFAERPEGSVSTLKIQRTQQEDSAVYLCASSVVSGHRYQDTQYFGPGTRLLVL.

This clonotype has just one count. Mismatch with germline at one junction end may stem from a read error. The J gene is TRBJ2-2, the V gene TRBV2; perhaps TRBD2 as D (5 bases). The CDR3 covers 15 residues. CDR1 is SNHLY, CDR2 FYNNEI, per germline. The CDR3 region is CASSGVAPLLYEQFF. CDR3 bases: TGTGCCAGCAGTGGTGTAGCGCCCCTACTCTACGAGCAGTTTTTT.

V usage is TRBV29-1 and J usage is TRBJ2-5, with D possibly matching TRBD2 (6 bases). TRBJ2-3 matches the DNA end more closely, so the J call is doubtful. Germline V gene lookup returns CDR1 SQVTM and CDR2 ANQGSEA. This CDR3 spans 12 amino acids. CDR3 nucleotides: TGCAGCGGACGGAGGGCGACAGATACGCAGTATTTT. This sequence encodes CSGRRATDTQYF.

The count of this clonotype is one. The chain recombines TRBV5-6 with TRBJ2-1; TRBD2 agrees at 8 bases. Germline V gene lookup returns CDR1 SGHDT and CDR2 YYEEEE. The CDR3 extends over 16 amino acids. Trimming at V came to 4 bases and at J to 8 bases, leaving 14 bases not matched to a gene. CDR3 bases: TGTGCCAGCAGCCCCGATAACGGCGGGGGGAGCGATGAGCAGTTCTTC. Its translation is CASSPDNGGGSDEQFF.

As for this clonotype: The CDR3 does not close with the conserved phenylalanine or tryptophan, likely indicating a read error. No DNA is shown, since the ends of the CDR3 on it are uncertain; the CDR3 is the one TCRdb lists. The V gene is TRBV2, the J gene TRBJ2-1; the DNA was not compared with TRBD1, the D call given in the table. Per the germline V gene, CDR1 is SNHLY and CDR2 is FYNNEI. A total of 16 residues make up the CDR3, ends included. The CDR3 is CASSVQKTGVSDEQFG.